This note documents a single T cell receptor (beta chain) sequence. Per the germline V gene, CDR1 is SGHRS and CDR2 is YFSETQ. V gave up 4 bases and J gave up 0 bases, with 13 bases separating them. The CDR3 is 16 amino acids. The data originate from a study of shared clonotypes between healthy human individuals. Only in-frame clones appear in the TCRdb table, and some are missing; sequencing was by immunoSEQ multiplex PCR. The sample has fewer than 650,000 clones, about 82% seen once. The TCR originated in a woman aged 40 to 50 in good health. Some clones in this sample may be carry-over from other donors' samples. V gene TRBV5-1 combines with J gene TRBJ1-4; no clear D gene. Material: PBMCs. The CDR3 DNA reads TGCGCCAGCAGCCGAAGCCTTGGAGCAACTAATGAAAAACTGTTTTTT. Amino acid sequence: CASSRSLGATNEKLFF.